The entry below gives a single T cell receptor (beta chain) sequence along with its context. What it recognizes is unknown. This sample is drawn from a study of radiation and T cells in renal cell carcinoma. General study results and limits: From baseline, blood top tumor clonotypes peaked at 2 weeks post-radiation.

Time point described: blood 2 weeks post-SBRT. Treatment described: 15 Gy SBRT to primary tumor, nephrectomy 4 weeks later. Radiation-treated patients gave blood at baseline, week 2 and week 4. The patient's renal cell carcinoma had clear cell pathology. The CDR3 is made up of 15 amino acids. Germline CDR1 is SGHTA and CDR2 is FQGNSA. The V and J ends lost 5 bases and 3 bases respectively, with 15 bases between them. Sequencing used immunoSEQ multiplex PCR; TCRdb keeps in-frame clones, though not all of them. There are over 60,000 clones in the sample; around 78% occur only once, and roughly 7% lies in the top ten.

This sequence joins TRBV7-2 and TRBJ2-3, with D possibly TRBD2 on 6 matching bases. The sample here was blood, taken from a patient whose treatment included radiotherapy and nephrectomy. The sequence was obtained from a man in his sixties with renal cell carcinoma. CDR3 nucleotides: TGTGCCAGCAGCCCGAGACCAGCGGGTACAGATACGCAGTATTTT. This sequence encodes CASSPRPAGTDTQYF.